The 27 T cell receptor beta chains reported below all come from one sample, sequenced in a study of beta chain features in type 1 diabetes. Study conclusions and caveats: Among all four CD4+ subsets, Type 1 diabetes patients had TCRB CDR3s that were moderately but significantly shorter.

Since all of the isolated RNA was reverse transcribed, expressed TCRB transcripts were what got sequenced. Using immunoSEQ multiplex PCR, the repertoire was profiled, and TCRdb retains in-frame clones only, with some absent. The sample has some 250,000 clones, roughly a tenth seen once. Their target antigens are unknown. The sample comprised naive CD4+ T cells from blood. These receptors were obtained from a man aged 25 to 45 with type 1 diabetes.

This chain links TRBV12-2 with TRBJ2-2; the DNA was not used to check the table's D call, TRBD1. TRBV12-2 is reported as a pseudogene. This CDR3 is 17 amino acids long. This CDR3 reads CASRFGKPQGNTGELFF. For the CDR3, the DNA is TGTGCAAGTCGCTTTGGTAAACCACAGGGGAACACCGGGGAGCTGTTTTTT.

CDR3 region: CASSVAQAGGPETQYF. CDR3 bases: TGTGCCAGCAGCGTAGCTCAAGCGGGGGGGCCAGAGACCCAGTACTTC. The V gene is TRBV9, the J gene TRBJ2-5, with 10 positions matching TRBD2. This CDR3 is built from 16 residues. CDR1 is SGDLS, CDR2 YYNGEE, per germline. Trimming cost V 0 bases and J 4 bases; bases outside gene matches: 6.

This clone was recorded a few times. The chain carries TRBV9 and TRBJ1-4; D ambiguous. Deletions cut 4 bases from V and 0 bases from J, with 16 bases between. The CDR3 runs 17 residues. Germline CDR1 and CDR2: SGDLS and YYNGEE. The CDR3 protein is CASSPGKPITTNEKLFF. CDR3 sequence (DNA): TGTGCCAGCAGCCCAGGAAAACCCATAACAACTAATGAAAAACTGTTTTTT.

This clone came up a few times. The genes are TRBV30 and TRBJ2-5; D is possibly TRBD2 (5 bases). Trimming stripped 1 base from V and 0 bases from J, with 9 bases between. The germline V gene encodes CDR1 GTSNPN and CDR2 SVGIG (reference sequence). The CDR3 runs to 14 residues. Here the CDR3 reads CAWSDAGDQETQYF. DNA for the CDR3: TGTGCCTGGAGTGACGCCGGGGACCAAGAGACCCAGTACTTC.

This clone was counted a few times. V is TRBV28 and J is TRBJ2-4; D possibly corresponds to TRBD1 (5 bases). This CDR3 is built from 12 residues. The germline V gene encodes CDR1 MDHEN and CDR2 SYDVKM. The V end was cut by 2 bases, the J end by 15 bases, with 14 bases between. Here the CDR3 reads CASSLQGKSPYF. For the CDR3, the DNA is TGTGCCAGCAGTTTACAGGGTAAATCTCCGTACTTC.

The chain links TRBV5-4 to TRBJ1-5; weak D call: TRBD1 (5 bases). Germline V gives CDR1 SGHNT, CDR2 YYREEE (reference sequence). This CDR3 spans 16 amino acids. V was shortened by 4 bases and J by 9 bases, with 23 bases between the two germline ends. CDR3 protein: CASSQFQATAPRPQHF. CDR3 nucleotide sequence: TGTGCCAGCAGCCAATTCCAGGCGACAGCACCCCGGCCCCAGCATTTT.

For the CDR3, the DNA is TGTGCCAGCAGCTTAAAGATCTTTCAGGGACAGGGGACTTTGAATACGGCTTTCTTT. Protein sequence: CASSLKIFQGQGTLNTAFF. This chain uses TRBV5-4 with TRBJ1-1, with 10 bases identical to TRBD1. V shed 2 bases, J shed 11 bases, and the junction held 24 bases outside the gene matches. CDR1 and CDR2 from the germline V gene are SGHNT and YYREEE (reference sequence). The CDR3 is 19 amino acids. Based on the CDR3 plus reference TRBV5-4 and TRBJ1-1, the full variable domain is ETGVTQSPTHLIKTRGQQVTLRCSSQSGHNTVSWYQQALGQGPQFIFQYYREEENGRGNFPPRFSGLQFPNYSSELNVNALELDDSALYLCASSLKIFQGQGTLNTAFFGQGTRLTVV.

This clone was detected only once. CDR3 sequence: CASSPPGTNYNEQFF. Here the CDR3 DNA reads TGTGCCAGCTCACCACCCGGGACAAATTACAATGAGCAGTTCTTC. The chain combines TRBV18 with TRBJ2-1; TRBD1 is a possible D gene (6 bases). CDR1 and CDR2 from the germline V gene are KGHSH and LQKENI. Trimming pared 0 bases from V and 4 bases from J, leaving 10 bases between. The CDR3 runs 15 residues.

This clone has only a few counts. This chain joins TRBV30 and TRBJ1-5, with no clear D. Germline V gives CDR1 GTSNPN, CDR2 SVGIG (reference sequence). This CDR3 is 13 amino acids long. V was shortened by 5 bases and J by 4 bases, with 12 bases between the two germline ends. CDR3 coding DNA: TGTGCCTGGTCCCCGGGTCCGAATCAGCCCCAGCATTTT. Its translation: CAWSPGPNQPQHF.

This clone was found a few times. The V and J genes are TRBV7-2 and TRBJ2-1, with 12 nucleotides matching TRBD2. CDR1 and CDR2 from the germline V gene are SGHTA and FQGNSA. The length of the CDR3 is 15 residues. J gave up 4 bases and V 5 bases, and 3 bases lay outside the gene matches. CDR3 sequence: CASSAGTSGYNEQFF. In DNA form, the CDR3 reads TGTGCCAGCAGCGCAGGGACTAGCGGGTACAATGAGCAGTTCTTC.

The chain has TRBV4-2 and TRBJ2-5; 7 bases align to TRBD1. V gave up 4 bases and J gave up 0 bases; unmatched junction bases: 5. The CDR3 runs 15 residues. CDR1 and CDR2 from the germline V gene are LGHNA and YNFKEQ. The CDR3: CASSLGQPYQETQYF. The CDR3 DNA sequence: TGTGCCAGCAGCCTGGGACAGCCTTACCAAGAGACCCAGTACTTC.

The chain is built from TRBV7-3 and TRBJ2-2; 11 nucleotides align to TRBD2. J was trimmed by 4 bases and V by 5 bases; bases with no gene match: 3. The CDR3 spans 15 residues. In germline, CDR1 is SGHTA, CDR2 FQGTGA. The CDR3: CASSRGLAGTGELFF. For the CDR3, the DNA is TGTGCCAGCAGCCGCGGACTAGCGGGCACCGGGGAGCTGTTTTTT.

This clone was recorded a few times. This chain connects TRBV5-1 to TRBJ2-5; 7 positions match TRBD1. CDR3 size: 16 residues. The V segment lost 4 bases and the J segment 1 base; nucleotides outside the gene matches: 10. CDR1 SGHRS and CDR2 YFSETQ come from the germline V gene. The CDR3 sequence: CASSGLIRDSQETQYF. In DNA form, the CDR3 reads TGCGCCAGCAGCGGCCTCATCCGGGACAGCCAAGAGACCCAGTACTTC.

V gene TRBV7-9 combines with J gene TRBJ2-3; possibly TRBD2 for D (6 bases). Germline assignment: CDR1 SEHNR and CDR2 FQNEAQ (reference sequence). Trimming removed 1 base from V and 1 base from J, with 9 bases in between. This CDR3 comprises 15 residues. This CDR3 is CASSLGSSGTDTQYF. DNA of the CDR3: TGTGCCAGCAGCTTAGGGTCTAGCGGCACAGATACGCAGTATTTT.

This clone has a handful of counts. The rearrangement uses TRBV2 and TRBJ2-3; 12 bases map to TRBD2. The CDR3 runs 15 residues. Germline lookup yields CDR1 SNHLY and CDR2 FYNNEI. With 6 bases clipped from V and 3 bases from J, the junction kept 4 bases outside the gene matches. CDR3 sequence: CASRRTSGVTDTQYF. CDR3 DNA: TGTGCCAGCAGGAGGACTAGCGGGGTTACAGATACGCAGTATTTT.

Written as DNA, the CDR3 is TGTGCCTGGAGAGGAAACCTTAGGGGGACCCAGTACTTC. It codes for CAWRGNLRGTQYF. The chain is built from TRBV30 and TRBJ2-5; D is possibly TRBD1 (5 bases). This CDR3 region has 13 residues. Germline values: CDR1 GTSNPN, CDR2 SVGIG (reference sequence). Trimming pared 3 bases from V and 7 bases from J, leaving 15 bases between.

This rearrangement joins TRBV5-1 to TRBJ2-2, with D hard to call. CDR1 and CDR2 from the germline V gene are SGHRS and YFSETQ. The CDR3 spans 15 residues. V lost 0 bases, J lost 1 base, and 7 bases lay in between. CDR3: CASSLDSLNTGELFF. The CDR3 DNA reads as TGCGCCAGCAGCTTGGACAGCTTGAACACCGGGGAGCTGTTTTTT.

This clone was counted between two and nine times. J is TRBJ2-1 and V is TRBV2; TRBD1 aligns across 9 bases. V lost 10 bases and J lost 1; bases outside the gene matches: 8. Per germline, CDR1 SNHLY and CDR2 FYNNEI. CDR3 length: 15 residues. As DNA, the CDR3 is TGTGCCACCTGGACAGGGGAAACGTCCTACAATGAGCAGTTCTTC. The encoded protein is CATWTGETSYNEQFF.

The CDR3 coding sequence is TGTGCCAGCAGTGTAGAGCGGGGGGGTTACGAGCAGTACTTC. Its translation: CASSVERGGYEQYF. The genes are TRBV2 and TRBJ2-7, with TRBD2 identical over 10 bases. Per the germline V gene, CDR1 is SNHLY and CDR2 is FYNNEI. V trimming: 4 bases; J trimming: 4 bases; junction bases outside the gene matches: 4. The CDR3 spans 14 residues.

The chain employs TRBV11-1 and TRBJ2-5, with 7 bases identical to TRBD2. The junction had 10 bases not matched to a gene; V was cut back by 6 bases and J by 6 bases. The CDR3 runs to 14 residues. The germline CDR1 and CDR2 sequences are SGHAT and FQDESV (reference sequence). The CDR3 DNA is TGTGCCAGCAGTCACGGACGGGGGGTCAAGACCCAGTACTTC. It translates to CASSHGRGVKTQYF.

This rearrangement joins TRBV7-8 to TRBJ2-4; possible D gene TRBD1, 6 bases. The ends were cut back, 4 bases at V and 3 bases at J, with 13 bases in the middle. This CDR3 region has 15 residues. The germline gives CDR1 SGHVS, CDR2 FQNEAQ. CDR3 sequence: CASSSTGPRKNIQYF. The DNA for the CDR3 is TGTGCCAGCAGCTCCACAGGGCCTCGCAAAAACATTCAGTACTTC. Full variable domain (outside the CDR3, taken from reference TRBV7-8 and TRBJ2-4): GAGVSQSPRYKVAKRGQDVALRCDPISGHVSLFWYQQALGQGPEFLTYFQNEAQLDKSGLPSDRFFAERPEGSVSTLKIQRTQQEDSAVYLCASSSTGPRKNIQYFGAGTRLSVL.

This clone was seen a few times. V usage is TRBV5-1 and J usage is TRBJ2-3, with D hard to call. Germline V lookup: CDR1 SGHRS, CDR2 YFSETQ. V was pared by 0 bases and J by 5 bases, with 10 bases between. This CDR3 spans 14 amino acids. The DNA of the CDR3 is TGCGCCAGCAGCTTGGCCATGACGGGAGATACGCAGTATTTT. This translates into CASSLAMTGDTQYF.

V usage is TRBV10-3 and J usage is TRBJ2-5; 9 positions agree with TRBD2. The CDR3 length is 14 residues. Looked up from germline, CDR1 is ENHRY and CDR2 is SYGVKD. V shed 4 bases and J 1 base; nucleotides not matched to a gene: 1. Written as DNA, the CDR3 is TGTGCCATCAGTGTAGCGGGGGTCCAAGAGACCCAGTACTTC. Its translation is CAISVAGVQETQYF.

This clone was seen a few times. The chain has TRBV27 and TRBJ2-5; D is unclear. Trimming cost V 0 bases and J 0 bases, with 2 bases left between them. The CDR3 is 13 amino acids. Germline loops: CDR1 MNHEY, CDR2 SMNVEV (reference sequence). The CDR3 nucleotides read TGTGCCAGCAGTTTATCCTACCAAGAGACCCAGTACTTC. Translated: CASSLSYQETQYF.

The rearrangement links TRBV5-4 to TRBJ1-2, with unresolved D. With 2 bases removed from V and 1 base from J, the gap between germline ends came to 6 bases. CDR3 length: 13 residues. Germline V lookup: CDR1 SGHNT, CDR2 YYREEE (reference sequence). CDR3 loop: CASSLGSNYGYTF. The CDR3 DNA sequence: TGTGCCAGCAGCTTAGGGAGTAACTATGGCTACACCTTC.

V gene TRBV18 combines with J gene TRBJ2-7; D gene uncertain. There are 13 residues in the CDR3. The V gene's germline CDR1 is KGHSH and CDR2 LQKENI. V lost 2 bases and J lost 5, with 10 bases in between. CDR3 sequence reads: CASSPKQVDEQYF. CDR3 nucleotides: TGTGCCAGCTCACCAAAGCAGGTGGACGAGCAGTACTTC.

The V gene is TRBV5-1, the J gene TRBJ1-1; maybe TRBD1 (5 bases). Germline V gene lookup returns CDR1 SGHRS and CDR2 YFSETQ. The CDR3 totals 15 residues. The V end was cut by 0 bases, the J end by 3 bases, with 12 bases between. In DNA form, the CDR3 reads TGCGCCAGCAGCTTGGGTTTTGGAGGGGACACTGAAGCTTTCTTT. Its protein product is CASSLGFGGDTEAFF.